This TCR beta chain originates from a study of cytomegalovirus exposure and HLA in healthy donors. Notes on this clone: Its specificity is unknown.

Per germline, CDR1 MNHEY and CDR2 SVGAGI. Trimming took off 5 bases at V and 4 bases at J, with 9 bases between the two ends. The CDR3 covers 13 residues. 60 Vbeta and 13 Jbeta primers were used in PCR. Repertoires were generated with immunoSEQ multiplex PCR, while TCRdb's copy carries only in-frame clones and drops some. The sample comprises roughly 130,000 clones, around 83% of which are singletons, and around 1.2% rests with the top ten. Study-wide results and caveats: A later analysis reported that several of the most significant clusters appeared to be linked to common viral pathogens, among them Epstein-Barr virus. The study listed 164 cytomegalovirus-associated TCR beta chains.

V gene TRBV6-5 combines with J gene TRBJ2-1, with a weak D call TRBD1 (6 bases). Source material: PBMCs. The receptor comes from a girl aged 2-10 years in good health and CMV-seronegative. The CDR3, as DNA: TGTGCCAGCAGTGGCGACAGGTACAATGAGCAGTTCTTC. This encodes CASSGDRYNEQFF.